One T cell receptor beta chain is described in this entry. Its target is unknown. This record belongs to a study of CD8 T cells in ankylosing spondylitis. Findings of the study overall: Typical of ankylosing spondylitis blood, it appeared, was a TCR beta motif of several highly homologous variants. Reactive arthritis synovial fluid and blood were previously reported to contain some motif variants. Significant enrichment of disease-linked clones was reportedly seen in matched ankylosing spondylitis synovial fluid. Disease-linked clones proved CD8+ and comparatively uncommon in peripheral blood.

CDR3 length equals 13 residues. V was clipped by 8 bases and J by 7 bases, with 15 bases between them. Preparation of TCR beta libraries was done by quantitative 5'-RACE with molecular barcodes. TCRdb reanalysed the 5' RACE reads using MiXCR and keeps one entry per CDR3 protein. Here the sample spans roughly 470,000 distinct CDR3 sequences, roughly 25% being singletons. This clonotype was obtained from a male donor with ankylosing spondylitis. The chain combines TRBV12-3 or TRBV12-4 with TRBJ2-1, with D perhaps matching TRBD1 (6 bases). What was sequenced was blood, either unsorted or a sorted T cell fraction (not recorded which). In nucleotides, the CDR3 is TGTGCCAGCGGGACACCCCCTCGGAATGAGCAGTTCTTC. Residues: CASGTPPRNEQFF.